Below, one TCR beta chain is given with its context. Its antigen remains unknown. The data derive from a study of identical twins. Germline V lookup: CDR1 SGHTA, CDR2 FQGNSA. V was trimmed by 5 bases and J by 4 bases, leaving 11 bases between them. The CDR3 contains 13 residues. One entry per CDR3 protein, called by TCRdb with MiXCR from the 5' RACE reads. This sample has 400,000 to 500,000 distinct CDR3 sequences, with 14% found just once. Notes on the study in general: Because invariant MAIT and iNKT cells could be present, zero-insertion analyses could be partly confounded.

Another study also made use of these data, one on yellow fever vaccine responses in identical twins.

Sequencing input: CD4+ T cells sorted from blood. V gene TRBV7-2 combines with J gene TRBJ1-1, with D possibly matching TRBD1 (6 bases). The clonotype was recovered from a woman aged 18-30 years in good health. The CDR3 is CASSITGSTEAFF. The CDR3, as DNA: TGTGCCAGCAGCATTACAGGGAGCACTGAAGCTTTCTTT.